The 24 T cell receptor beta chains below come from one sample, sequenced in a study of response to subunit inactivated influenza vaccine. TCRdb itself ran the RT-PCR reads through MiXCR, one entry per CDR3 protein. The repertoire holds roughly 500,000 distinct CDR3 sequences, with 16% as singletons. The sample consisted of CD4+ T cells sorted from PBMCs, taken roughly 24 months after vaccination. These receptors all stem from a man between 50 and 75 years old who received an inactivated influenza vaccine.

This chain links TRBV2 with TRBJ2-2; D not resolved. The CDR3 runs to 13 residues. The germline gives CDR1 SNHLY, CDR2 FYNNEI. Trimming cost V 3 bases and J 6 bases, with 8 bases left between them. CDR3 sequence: CASSDMTAGELFF. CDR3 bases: TGTGCCAGCAGTGATATGACCGCCGGGGAGCTGTTTTTT.

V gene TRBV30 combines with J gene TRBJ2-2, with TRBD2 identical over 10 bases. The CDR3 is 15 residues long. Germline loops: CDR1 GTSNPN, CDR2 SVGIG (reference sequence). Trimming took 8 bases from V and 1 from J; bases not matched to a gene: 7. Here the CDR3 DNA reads TGTGCCCGGGGGTCTAGCGGGGGGAACACCGGGGAGCTGTTTTTT. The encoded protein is CARGSSGGNTGELFF. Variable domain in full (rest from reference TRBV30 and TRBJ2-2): SQTIHQWPATLVQPVGSPLSLECTVEGTSNPNLYWYRQAAGRGLQLLFYSVGIGQISSEVPQNLSASRPQDRQFILSSKKLLLSDSGFYLCARGSSGGNTGELFFGEGSRLTVL.

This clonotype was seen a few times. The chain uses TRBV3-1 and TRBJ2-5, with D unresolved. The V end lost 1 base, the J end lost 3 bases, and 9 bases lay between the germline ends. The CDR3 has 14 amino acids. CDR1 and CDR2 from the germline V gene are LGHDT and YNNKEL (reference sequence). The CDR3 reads CASSQVGTKETQYF. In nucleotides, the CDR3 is TGTGCCAGCAGCCAAGTAGGAACCAAAGAGACCCAGTACTTC.

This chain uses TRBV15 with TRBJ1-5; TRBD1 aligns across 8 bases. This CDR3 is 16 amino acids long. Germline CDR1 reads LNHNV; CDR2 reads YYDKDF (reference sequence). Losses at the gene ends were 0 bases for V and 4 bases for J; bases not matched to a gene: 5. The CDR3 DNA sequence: TGTGCCACCAGCAGAGATCAGGGGGCTCGAAATCAGCCCCAGCATTTT. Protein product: CATSRDQGARNQPQHF. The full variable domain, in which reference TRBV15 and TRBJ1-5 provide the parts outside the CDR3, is DAMVIQNPRYQVTQFGKPVTLSCSQTLNHNVMYWYQQKSSQAPKLLFHYYDKDFNNEADTPDNFQSRRPNTSFCFLDIRSPGLGDTAMYLCATSRDQGARNQPQHFGDGTRLSIL.

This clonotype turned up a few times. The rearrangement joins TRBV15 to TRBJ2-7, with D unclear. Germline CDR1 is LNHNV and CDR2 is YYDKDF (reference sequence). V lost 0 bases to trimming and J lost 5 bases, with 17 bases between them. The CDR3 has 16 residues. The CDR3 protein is CATSRDTLKVLHEQYF. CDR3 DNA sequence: TGTGCCACCAGCAGAGATACGCTTAAGGTTCTCCACGAGCAGTACTTC.

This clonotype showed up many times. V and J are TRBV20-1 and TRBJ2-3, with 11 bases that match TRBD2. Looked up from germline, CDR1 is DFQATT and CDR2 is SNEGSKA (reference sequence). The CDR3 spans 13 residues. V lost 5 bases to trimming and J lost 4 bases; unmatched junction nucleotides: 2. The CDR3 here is CSALAGGADTQYF. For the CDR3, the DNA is TGCAGTGCTCTAGCGGGGGGTGCAGATACGCAGTATTTT.

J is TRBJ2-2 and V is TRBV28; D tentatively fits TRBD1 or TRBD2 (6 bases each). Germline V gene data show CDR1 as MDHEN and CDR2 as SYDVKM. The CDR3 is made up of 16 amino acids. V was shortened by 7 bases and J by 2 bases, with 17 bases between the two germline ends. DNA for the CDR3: TGTGCCAGCAAAGGGGGAGAGACTAGAAACACCGGGGAGCTGTTTTTT. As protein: CASKGGETRNTGELFF.

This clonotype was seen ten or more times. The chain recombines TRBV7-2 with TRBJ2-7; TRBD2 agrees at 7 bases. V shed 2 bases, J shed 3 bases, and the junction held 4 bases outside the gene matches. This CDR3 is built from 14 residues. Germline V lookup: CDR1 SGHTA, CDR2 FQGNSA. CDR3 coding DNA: TGTGCCAGCAGCTTATGGTGGGGGGGCTACGAGCAGTACTTC. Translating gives CASSLWWGGYEQYF.

In nucleotides, the CDR3 is TGTGCCACCAGTGTCCCGGGACAGGGGATAGATACGCAGTATTTT. Translated, it gives CATSVPGQGIDTQYF. This chain links TRBV24-1 with TRBJ2-3, with TRBD1 identical over 10 bases. The junction had 6 bases not matched to a gene; V was cut back by 5 bases and J by 5 bases. This CDR3 contains 15 residues. Germline V CDR1 and CDR2: KGHDR, SFDVKD.

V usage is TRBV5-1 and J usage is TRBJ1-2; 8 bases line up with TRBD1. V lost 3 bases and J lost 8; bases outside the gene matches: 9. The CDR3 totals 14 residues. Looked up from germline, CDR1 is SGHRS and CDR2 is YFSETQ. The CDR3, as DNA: TGCGCCAGCAGCTCAGGGACAGGCCAACGGGGCTACACCTTC. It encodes CASSSGTGQRGYTF.

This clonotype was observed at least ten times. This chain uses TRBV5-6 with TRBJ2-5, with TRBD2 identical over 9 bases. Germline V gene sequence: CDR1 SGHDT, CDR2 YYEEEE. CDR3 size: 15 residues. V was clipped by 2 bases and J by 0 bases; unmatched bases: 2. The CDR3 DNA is TGTGCCAGCAGCTTCGCGGGAGGGTACCAAGAGACCCAGTACTTC. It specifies CASSFAGGYQETQYF.

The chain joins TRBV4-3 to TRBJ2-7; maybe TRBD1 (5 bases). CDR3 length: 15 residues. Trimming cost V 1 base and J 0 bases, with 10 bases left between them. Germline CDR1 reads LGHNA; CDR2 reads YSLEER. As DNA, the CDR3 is TGCGCCAGCAGCCAAGGTCGACAGCCCTCCTACGAGCAGTACTTC. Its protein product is CASSQGRQPSYEQYF.

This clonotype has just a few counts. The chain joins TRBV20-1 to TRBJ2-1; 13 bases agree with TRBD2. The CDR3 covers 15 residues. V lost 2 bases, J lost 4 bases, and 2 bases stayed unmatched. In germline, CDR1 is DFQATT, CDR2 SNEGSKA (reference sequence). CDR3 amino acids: CSARRTSGGYNEQFF. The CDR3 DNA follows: TGCAGTGCTAGACGGACTAGCGGGGGATACAATGAGCAGTTCTTC.

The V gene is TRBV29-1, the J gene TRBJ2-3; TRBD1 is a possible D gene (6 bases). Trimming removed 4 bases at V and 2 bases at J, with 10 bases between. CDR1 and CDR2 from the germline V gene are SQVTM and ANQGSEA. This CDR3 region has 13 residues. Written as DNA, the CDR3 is TGCAGCGTTGCCCACAGGGCCACAGATACGCAGTATTTT. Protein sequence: CSVAHRATDTQYF.

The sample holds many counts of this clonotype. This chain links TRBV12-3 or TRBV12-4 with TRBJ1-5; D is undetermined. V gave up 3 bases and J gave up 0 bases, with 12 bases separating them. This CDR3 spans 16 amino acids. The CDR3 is CASSLGRYNSNQPQHF. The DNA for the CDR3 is TGTGCCAGCAGTTTGGGCCGCTACAATAGCAATCAGCCCCAGCATTTT.

In nucleotides, the CDR3 is TGTGCCAGCAGCTGGGGTTTTGAAGACGAGCAGTACTTC. It specifies CASSWGFEDEQYF. The chain uses TRBV5-6 and TRBJ2-7; no clear D. This CDR3 contains 13 residues. V gave up 3 bases and J gave up 5 bases, with 12 bases separating them. The germline V gene has CDR1 SGHDT and CDR2 YYEEEE.

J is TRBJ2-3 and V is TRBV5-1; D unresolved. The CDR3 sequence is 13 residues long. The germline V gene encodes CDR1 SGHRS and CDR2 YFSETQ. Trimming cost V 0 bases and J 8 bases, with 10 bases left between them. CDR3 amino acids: CASSLEVRATQYF. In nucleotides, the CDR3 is TGCGCCAGCAGCTTGGAGGTCCGGGCTACGCAGTATTTT.

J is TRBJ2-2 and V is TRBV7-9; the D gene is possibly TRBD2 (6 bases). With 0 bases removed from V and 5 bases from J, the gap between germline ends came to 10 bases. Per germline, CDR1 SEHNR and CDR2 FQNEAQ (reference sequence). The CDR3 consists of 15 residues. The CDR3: CASSLAERGTGELFF. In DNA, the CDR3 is TGTGCCAGCAGCTTAGCAGAACGGGGGACCGGGGAGCTGTTTTTT.

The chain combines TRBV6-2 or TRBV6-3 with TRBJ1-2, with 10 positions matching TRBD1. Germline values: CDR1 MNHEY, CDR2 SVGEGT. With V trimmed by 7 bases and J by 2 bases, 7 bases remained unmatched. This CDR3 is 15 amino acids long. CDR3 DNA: TGTGCCAGCATTCCGACAGGGGGCGTGAACTATGGCTACACCTTC. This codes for CASIPTGGVNYGYTF.

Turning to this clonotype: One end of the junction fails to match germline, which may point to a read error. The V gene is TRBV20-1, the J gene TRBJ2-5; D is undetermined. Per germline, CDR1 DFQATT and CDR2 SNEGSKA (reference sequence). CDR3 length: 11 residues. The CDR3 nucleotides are TGCAGTGCTAGAGACGGCGGACGACTGCTCTTC. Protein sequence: CSARDGGRLLF.

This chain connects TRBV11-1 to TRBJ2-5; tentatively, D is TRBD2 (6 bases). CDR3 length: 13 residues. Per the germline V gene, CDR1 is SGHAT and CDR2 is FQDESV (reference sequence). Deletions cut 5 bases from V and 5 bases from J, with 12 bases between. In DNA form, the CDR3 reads TGTGCCAGCAGCACTAGCCTGGCGGAGACCCAGTACTTC. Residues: CASSTSLAETQYF.

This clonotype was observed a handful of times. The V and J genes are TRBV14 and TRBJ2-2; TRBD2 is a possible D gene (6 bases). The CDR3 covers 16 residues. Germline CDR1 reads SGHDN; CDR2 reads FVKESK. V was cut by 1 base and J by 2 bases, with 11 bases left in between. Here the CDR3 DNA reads TGTGCCAGCAGCCAAGTTCTAGCGAGTAACACCGGGGAGCTGTTTTTT. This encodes CASSQVLASNTGELFF.

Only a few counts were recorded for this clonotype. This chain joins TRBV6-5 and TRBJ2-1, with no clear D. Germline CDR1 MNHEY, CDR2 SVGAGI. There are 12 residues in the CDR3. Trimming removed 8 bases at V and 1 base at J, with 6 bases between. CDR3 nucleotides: TGTGCCAGCGGGGAATCCTACAATGAGCAGTTCTTC. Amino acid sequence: CASGESYNEQFF.

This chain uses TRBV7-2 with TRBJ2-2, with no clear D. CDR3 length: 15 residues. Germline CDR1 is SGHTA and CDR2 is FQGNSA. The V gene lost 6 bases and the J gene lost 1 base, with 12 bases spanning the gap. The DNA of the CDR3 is TGTGCCAGCAGGGAGACACGAGAGAACACCGGGGAGCTGTTTTTT. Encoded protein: CASRETRENTGELFF.